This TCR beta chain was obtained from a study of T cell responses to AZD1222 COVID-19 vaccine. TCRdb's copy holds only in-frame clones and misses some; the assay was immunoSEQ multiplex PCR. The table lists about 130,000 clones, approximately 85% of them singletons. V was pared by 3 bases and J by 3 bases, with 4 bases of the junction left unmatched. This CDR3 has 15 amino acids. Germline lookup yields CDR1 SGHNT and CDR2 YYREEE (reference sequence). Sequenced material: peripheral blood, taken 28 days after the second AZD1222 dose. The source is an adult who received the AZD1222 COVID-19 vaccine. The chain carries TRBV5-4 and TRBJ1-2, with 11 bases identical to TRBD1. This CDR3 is CASSWGTGGDYGYTF. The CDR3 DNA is TGTGCCAGCAGCTGGGGGACAGGGGGAGACTATGGCTACACCTTC. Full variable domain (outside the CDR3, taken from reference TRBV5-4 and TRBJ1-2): ETGVTQSPTHLIKTRGQQVTLRCSSQSGHNTVSWYQQALGQGPQFIFQYYREEENGRGNFPPRFSGLQFPNYSSELNVNALELDDSALYLCASSWGTGGDYGYTFGSGTRLTVV.